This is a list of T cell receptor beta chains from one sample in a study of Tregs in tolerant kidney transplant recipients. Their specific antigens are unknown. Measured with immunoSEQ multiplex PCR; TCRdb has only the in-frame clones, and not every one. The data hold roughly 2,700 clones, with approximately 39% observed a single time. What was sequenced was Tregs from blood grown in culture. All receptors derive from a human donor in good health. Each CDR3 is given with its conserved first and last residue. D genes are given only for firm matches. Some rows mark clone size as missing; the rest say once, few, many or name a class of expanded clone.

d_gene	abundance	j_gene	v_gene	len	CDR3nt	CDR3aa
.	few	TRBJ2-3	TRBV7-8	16	TGTGCCAGCAGCCCACTAGCAGGAGCGGCCACAGATACGCAGTATTTT	CASSPLAGAATDTQYF
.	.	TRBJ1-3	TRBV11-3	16	TGTGCCAGCAGCTTAGGGCGCCTTTTGTTTGGAAACACCATATATTTT	CASSLGRLLFGNTIYF
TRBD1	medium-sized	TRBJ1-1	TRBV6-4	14	TGTGCCAGCAGGCAGGACAGGGGAGACACTGAAGCTTTCTTT	CASRQDRGDTEAFF
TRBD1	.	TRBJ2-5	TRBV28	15	TGTGCCAGCAGTCCCCAGGACAGGGGTCGTGAGACCCAGTACTTC	CASSPQDRGRETQYF
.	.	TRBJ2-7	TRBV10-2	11	TGCGCCAGCAGTGACTTGAGCGAGCAGTACTTC	CASSDLSEQYF
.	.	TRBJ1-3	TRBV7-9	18	TGTGCCAGCAGCTCTTATATTTGGGGCAGAAGCTCTGGAAACACCATATATTTT	CASSSYIWGRSSGNTIYF
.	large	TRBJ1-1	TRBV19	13	TGTGCCAGTAGTCCGGGACACCTCACTGAAGCTTTCTTT	CASSPGHLTEAFF
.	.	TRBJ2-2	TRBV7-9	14	TGTGCCAGCAGCCCGATGGGCAGTACCGGGGAGCTGTTTTTT	CASSPMGSTGELFF
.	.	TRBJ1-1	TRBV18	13	TGTGCCAGCTCACCTCTCTTTGGCACTGAAGCTTTCTTT	CASSPLFGTEAFF
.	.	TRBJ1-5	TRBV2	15	TGTGCCAGCAGTCTACAGGGAGGCGGCAATCAGCCCCAGCATTTT	CASSLQGGGNQPQHF
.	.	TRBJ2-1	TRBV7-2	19	TGTGCCAGCAGCTTATGGGGTTTTGGGCGAGCGGCCCGAGGGAATGAGCAGTTCTTC	CASSLWGFGRAARGNEQFF
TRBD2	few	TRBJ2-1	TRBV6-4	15	TGTGCCAGCAGCGTTGGGACTAGCGGATACAATGAGCAGTTCTTC	CASSVGTSGYNEQFF
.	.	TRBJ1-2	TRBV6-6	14	TGTGCCAGCAGTAGGGACAAACAAAACTATGGCTACACCTTC	CASSRDKQNYGYTF
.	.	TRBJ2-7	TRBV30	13	TGTGCCTGGAGTGGGATCGGATCCTACGAGCAGTACTTC	CAWSGIGSYEQYF
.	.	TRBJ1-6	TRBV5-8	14	TGTGCCAGCAGCGGGATAACGGGAAATTCACCCCTCCACTTT	CASSGITGNSPLHF
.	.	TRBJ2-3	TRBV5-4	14	TGTGCCAGCTCTTCGCGGCTATACACAGATACGCAGTATTTT	CASSSRLYTDTQYF
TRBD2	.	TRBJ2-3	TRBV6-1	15	TGTGCCAGCAGTGAACTAGCGGGGGGGCGGGGTACGCAGTATTTT	CASSELAGGRGTQYF
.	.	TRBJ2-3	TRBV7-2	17	TGTGCCAGCAGCCTAATGGCAGGGGTTACCGTCACAGATACGCAGTATTTT	CASSLMAGVTVTDTQYF
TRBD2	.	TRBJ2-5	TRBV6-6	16	TGTGCCAGCAGTTACGTCCGACTAGCGGGTGGAGAGACCCAGTACTTC	CASSYVRLAGGETQYF
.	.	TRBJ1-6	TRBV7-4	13	TGTGCCAGCAGTCAATACAGTAATTCACCCCTCCACTTT	CASSQYSNSPLHF
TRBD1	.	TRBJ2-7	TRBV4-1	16	TGCGCCAGCAGCCAAGGGTGGGACAGGGTGATTTACGAGCAGTACTTC	CASSQGWDRVIYEQYF
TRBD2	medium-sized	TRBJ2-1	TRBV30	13	TGTGCCTGGAGTCGGACTAGCGGGGGCGGGAGGTTCTTC	CAWSRTSGGGRFF
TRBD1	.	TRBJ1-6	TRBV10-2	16	TGCGCCGGCACCACCGACAGGGTGGGGTGGAATTCACCCCTCCACTTT	CAGTTDRVGWNSPLHF
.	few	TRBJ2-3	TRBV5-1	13	TGCGCCAGCAGCGGTACAGGGTTGGATACGCAGTATTTT	CASSGTGLDTQYF
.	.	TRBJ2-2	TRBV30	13	TGTGCCTGGACCCGCGTGGCAACCGGGGAGCTGTTTTTT	CAWTRVATGELFF
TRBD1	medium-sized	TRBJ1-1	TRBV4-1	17	TGCGCCAGCAGCCCTGGCCGGGACAGCGTGAGGAACACTGAAGCTTTCTTT	CASSPGRDSVRNTEAFF
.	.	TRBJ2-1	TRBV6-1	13	TGTGCCAGCAGGGTGCCCGGCCCCTCAATGGAGTTCTTC	CASRVPGPSMEFF
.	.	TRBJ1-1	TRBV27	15	TGTGCCAGCAGTCCCCGATGGGGGACCAACACTGAAGCTTTCTTT	CASSPRWGTNTEAFF
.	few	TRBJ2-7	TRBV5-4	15	TGTGCCAGCAGCTCCCGCCGAGACCCCCGCCGGGAGCAGTACTTC	CASSSRRDPRREQYF
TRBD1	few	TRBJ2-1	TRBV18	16	TGTGCCAGCTCACAACCGGGACAGGGGAACTACAATGAGCAGTTCTTC	CASSQPGQGNYNEQFF
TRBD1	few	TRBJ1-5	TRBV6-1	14	TGTGCCAGCAGCGCCGGGACAGTTAGTCAGCCCCAGCATTTT	CASSAGTVSQPQHF
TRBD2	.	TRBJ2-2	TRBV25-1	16	TGTGCCAGCAGTGAATCGAGCGGGGGACTGGCCGGGGAGCTGTTTTTT	CASSESSGGLAGELFF
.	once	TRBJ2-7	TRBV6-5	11	TGTGCCAGCAGTTACGTCCACGAGCAGTACTTC	CASSYVHEQYF
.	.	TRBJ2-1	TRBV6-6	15	TGTGCCAGCAGTTACGGGCTAGCGCTCTACAATGAGCAGTTCTTC	CASSYGLALYNEQFF
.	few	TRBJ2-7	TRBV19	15	TGTGCCAGTAGTCCGGCCGACAGAGCAGGGCTCGAGCAGTACTTC	CASSPADRAGLEQYF
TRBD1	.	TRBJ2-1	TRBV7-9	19	TGTGCCAGCAGCCCAGGACGGCGAAGGGTTACAGGGGGCTTCGATGAGCAGTTCTTC	CASSPGRRRVTGGFDEQFF
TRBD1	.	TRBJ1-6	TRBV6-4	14	TGTGCCAGCAGTGTACAGGGGCAGGGATCACCCCTCCACTTT	CASSVQGQGSPLHF
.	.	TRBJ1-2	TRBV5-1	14	TGCGCCAGCACCCCGGGGATAGGGAACTATGGCTACACCTTC	CASTPGIGNYGYTF
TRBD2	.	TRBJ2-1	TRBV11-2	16	TGTGCCAGCAGCTATTTAGCTAGCGGGTGGTACAATGAGCAGTTCTTC	CASSYLASGWYNEQFF
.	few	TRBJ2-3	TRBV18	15	TGTGCCAGCTCACCAAGCGGTGGTAGCACAGATACGCAGTATTTT	CASSPSGGSTDTQYF
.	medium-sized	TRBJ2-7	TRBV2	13	TGTGCCAGCAGTGAAGAACATTATTACGAGCAGTACTTC	CASSEEHYYEQYF
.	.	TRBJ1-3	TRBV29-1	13	TGCAGCGTATCCTTGATGGGTGGAAACACCATATATTTT	CSVSLMGGNTIYF
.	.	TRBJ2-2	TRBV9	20	TGTGCCAGCAGCGCTAGTGGGAGACGGGACACCCTGGCGGCCACCGGGGAGCTGTTTTTT	CASSASGRRDTLAATGELFF
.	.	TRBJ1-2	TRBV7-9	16	TGTGCCAGCAGCTTAATCTCCCGGTTACCCAACTATGGCTACACCTTC	CASSLISRLPNYGYTF
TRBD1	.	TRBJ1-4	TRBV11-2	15	TGTGCCAGCAGCTTACAGGGGGCGGCTAATGAAAAACTGTTTTTT	CASSLQGAANEKLFF
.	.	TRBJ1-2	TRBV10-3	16	TGTGCCATCAGACGTAGACAGCGAGAAGTAGACTATGGCTACACCTTC	CAIRRRQREVDYGYTF
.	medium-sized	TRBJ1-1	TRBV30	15	TGTGCCTGGAAAGAAGGGGGGGGCGTGAACACTGAAGCTTTCTTT	CAWKEGGGVNTEAFF